This entry lists 14 T cell receptor beta chains sequenced from one sample in a study of spatial heterogeneity in lung cancer. Time point in this sample: sample taken at primary tumor resection. The authors sequenced whole RNA from tumor, nontumor lung or frozen PBMC without sorting. One entry per CDR3 protein, called by TCRdb with MiXCR from the 5' RACE reads. The sample has roughly 75,000 distinct CDR3 sequences; 10% to 15% are singletons. This material consisted of PBMCs, taken at surgery. The receptors stem from a male donor with early-stage non-small cell lung cancer.

The sample holds a few counts of this clonotype. The rearrangement joins TRBV3-1 to TRBJ2-5, with 11 nucleotides matching TRBD2. Germline V gives CDR1 LGHDT, CDR2 YNNKEL (reference sequence). J lost 4 bases, V lost 4 bases, and 2 bases had no gene match. CDR3 size: 14 residues. CDR3 nucleotide sequence: TGTGCCAGCAGCCTTAGCGGGAGGGGAGAGACCCAGTACTTC. This gives the protein CASSLSGRGETQYF.

J is TRBJ2-5 and V is TRBV2; perhaps TRBD2 as D (7 bases). The CDR3 has 13 residues. From germline, CDR1 is SNHLY and CDR2 FYNNEI. V dropped 4 bases and J dropped 4 bases, with 10 bases sitting between them. The CDR3 region is CASSVGGRETQYF. In nucleotides, the CDR3 is TGTGCCAGCAGTGTGGGGGGGCGAGAGACCCAGTACTTC.

The table lists this clonotype with a few counts. This sequence joins TRBV7-3 and TRBJ1-1; TRBD1 matches at 7 bases. The junction had 11 bases not matched to a gene; V was cut back by 5 bases and J by 11 bases. Germline V CDR1 and CDR2: SGHTA, FQGTGA. This CDR3 is built from 13 residues. In DNA, the CDR3 is TGTGCCAGCAGCCCACGACAGGGTGTAGGGGCTTTCTTT. It specifies CASSPRQGVGAFF.

The table lists this clonotype with many counts. The V gene is TRBV19, the J gene TRBJ1-4; 8 bases are shared with TRBD1. The CDR3 has 13 residues. In germline, CDR1 is LNHDA, CDR2 SQIVND (reference sequence). V was clipped by 5 bases and J by 7 bases; unmatched bases: 3. The CDR3 here is CASSVRGPEKLFF. The CDR3 bases are TGTGCCAGTAGTGTCAGGGGGCCTGAAAAACTGTTTTTT.

This sequence joins TRBV9 and TRBJ1-5; tentative D call: TRBD1 (5 bases). CDR1 and CDR2 (germline): SGDLS, YYNGEE. The CDR3 is made up of 14 amino acids. Trimming removed 4 bases at V and 7 bases at J, with 15 bases between. The CDR3 DNA reads as TGTGCCAGCAGCCCTAGTGGGGGGTTACAGCCCCAGCATTTT. This encodes CASSPSGGLQPQHF.

This clonotype was detected a few times. The chain employs TRBV20-1 and TRBJ1-2; the match to TRBD1 covers 10 bases. Germline V gene sequence: CDR1 DFQATT, CDR2 SNEGSKA (reference sequence). Germline trimming cut 0 bases from V and 6 bases from J; bases unmatched to any gene: 13. The CDR3 runs 17 residues. The CDR3 bases are TGCAGTGCTAGAGATCTCCGGGACAGGGGAAAGAGGGATGGCTACACCTTC. Protein product: CSARDLRDRGKRDGYTF.

The gene calls are TRBV20-1 and TRBJ2-1, with a tentative D call TRBD2 (7 bases). V lost 5 bases to trimming and J lost 8 bases, with 22 bases between them. The CDR3 runs to 15 residues. The V gene's germline CDR1 is DFQATT and CDR2 SNEGSKA (reference sequence). DNA of the CDR3: TGCAGTGCTCAACGGGGGGCCCTCTACAATGATGAGCAGTTCTTC. It codes for CSAQRGALYNDEQFF.

The chain joins TRBV28 to TRBJ1-1, with a weak D call TRBD1 (6 bases). The CDR3 is made up of 15 amino acids. V dropped 5 bases and J dropped 8 bases, with 21 bases sitting between them. Germline V gene lookup returns CDR1 MDHEN and CDR2 SYDVKM. The CDR3 is CASSDPIRGGREAFF. The CDR3 DNA reads TGTGCCAGCAGTGACCCAATTCGTGGGGGCCGAGAAGCTTTCTTT.

This clonotype was seen a handful of times. This sequence joins TRBV11-2 and TRBJ1-1; a weak D match, TRBD1 (6 bases). V was shortened by 5 bases and J by 5 bases, with 15 bases between the two germline ends. Germline lookup yields CDR1 SGHAT and CDR2 FQNNGV. CDR3 length: 14 amino acids. CDR3 DNA sequence: TGTGCCAGCAGCCGCAGACAGGTTAGGACTGAAGCTTTCTTT. Amino acid sequence: CASSRRQVRTEAFF. Combining the CDR3 with reference TRBV11-2 and TRBJ1-1 gives the whole variable domain EAGVAQSPRYKIIEKRQSVAFWCNPISGHATLYWYQQILGQGPKLLIQFQNNGVVDDSQLPKDRFSAERLKGVDSTLKIQPAKLEDSAVYLCASSRRQVRTEAFFGQGTRLTVV.

The chain combines TRBV3-1 with TRBJ2-4; a weak D match, TRBD1 (7 bases). The CDR3 spans 17 residues. The germline V gene has CDR1 LGHDT and CDR2 YNNKEL (reference sequence). V shed 1 base and J shed 3 bases, with 16 bases lying between them. CDR3 amino acids: CASSQGNRGGFKNIQYF. CDR3 nucleotides: TGTGCCAGCAGCCAAGGGAACAGGGGAGGATTCAAAAACATTCAGTACTTC. The entire variable domain, with the rest obtained from reference TRBV3-1 and TRBJ2-4, is as follows: DTAVSQTPKYLVTQMGNDKSIKCEQNLGHDTMYWYKQDSKKFLKIMFSYNNKELIINETVPNRFSPKSPDKAHLNLHINSLELGDSAVYFCASSQGNRGGFKNIQYFGAGTRLSVL.

V gene TRBV11-3 combines with J gene TRBJ2-1; 7 nucleotides line up with TRBD2. The CDR3 is 16 residues long. V shed 5 bases and J 1 base; nucleotides not matched to a gene: 8. Germline V gene lookup returns CDR1 SGHNT and CDR2 YENEEA. The CDR3 protein is CASSAEGTMSYNEQFF. The CDR3 DNA is TGTGCCAGCAGCGCAGAGGGGACTATGTCCTACAATGAGCAGTTCTTC.

The V and J genes are TRBV20-1 and TRBJ1-1, with D hard to call. The CDR3 consists of 14 residues. Trimming left V 1 base short and J 3 bases short, with 12 bases between. Germline V CDR1 and CDR2: DFQATT, SNEGSKA (reference sequence). The CDR3 spells CSARVLSGDTEAFF. The CDR3 DNA reads TGCAGTGCTAGAGTTTTGAGTGGGGACACTGAAGCTTTCTTT.

This clonotype has more than one count but fewer than ten. V and J are TRBV12-3 or TRBV12-4 and TRBJ2-6; D not resolved. There are 15 residues in the CDR3. V was shortened by 6 bases and J by 1 base, with 10 bases between the two germline ends. The CDR3, as DNA: TGTGCCAGCAGCTCAGTAGGGTCTGGGGCCAACGTCCTGACTTTC. It translates to CASSSVGSGANVLTF.

This chain connects TRBV29-1 to TRBJ1-2, with 7 bases lining up with TRBD1. Trimming removed 3 bases from V and 8 bases from J; junction bases left unmatched: 3. Germline V CDR1 and CDR2: SQVTM, ANQGSEA. This CDR3 comprises 11 residues. For the CDR3, the DNA is TGCAGCGTTGACCAGGGGGAAGGCTACACCTTC. This codes for CSVDQGEGYTF.